These T cell receptor beta chains were read from a single sample in a study of long-term antiretroviral therapy in people with HIV. Method: immunoSEQ multiplex PCR; TCRdb's copy keeps in-frame clones and lacks some. The data hold some 10,000 clones, with over 75% observed a single time. This material consisted of unsorted PBMCs, taken 0.7 years after starting antiretroviral therapy. These receptors were taken from a man aged 40-55 years with HIV. Each CDR3 is given without its conserved first and last residue.

j_call v_call cdr3_aa
TRBJ1-2 TRBV6-5 ASREPGANYGYT
TRBJ2-5 TRBV29-1 SARSGYQETQY
TRBJ2-2 TRBV4-3 ASSQESNTGELF
TRBJ2-7 TRBV7-6 ASSLSSYEQY
TRBJ1-4 TRBV5-1 ASSRGQATNEKLF
TRBJ2-1 TRBV7-8 ASSLSAQPYNEQF
TRBJ2-6 TRBV7-9 ASSLMGESGANVLT
TRBJ2-2 TRBV19 ASSPLGEGWNTGELF
TRBJ2-5 TRBV7-7 ASGRDTYQETQY
TRBJ2-1 TRBV7-9 ASSQGTGAYNEQF
TRBJ2-2 TRBV28 ATHFPLGNTGELF
TRBJ2-7 TRBV10-3 AISEGRGGPYEQY
TRBJ1-1 TRBV29-1 SVETAGSTEAF
TRBJ2-7 TRBV5-6 ASSGGFLYEQY
TRBJ2-1 TRBV5-4 ASRHSGSFPYNEQF
TRBJ1-1 TRBV28 ASSLNRGRAF
TRBJ2-2 TRBV7-9 AYLSWETIGELF
TRBJ2-5 TRBV5-5 ASGDRAPETQY
TRBJ1-1 TRBV27 ASSFRYPTQVNTEAF
TRBJ2-7 TRBV7-8 ASSLAPTDTDEQY